What follows is one TCR beta chain and its context. Its antigen is currently not known. Base qualities are not at hand, and no much larger clone is one base apart. Library generation was performed with the immunoSEQ multiplex PCR assay. The immuneACCESS repertoire file appears here via TCRdb, limited to in-frame rearrangements. These files lack a portion of the clones; in checked studies, under half of the deficit traces to unresolved V genes, and the cause of the others is not known. The sample table lists just under 40,000 clones, just over 90% of them with a count of one. Around 0.47% of the sample is taken by the ten largest. These data are taken from a study of T cell changes during pregnancy in multiple sclerosis (dated by TCRdb to the late 2010s). With regard to the full study: In women with multiple sclerosis, the researchers looked at how the T cell repertoire shifted as pregnancy progressed.

Taken from cysteine to phenylalanine, the CDR3 has 16 residues. The entry retains the CDR3 DNA only, 48 bases that are in frame from base 1. CDR1 KGHSH and CDR2 LQKENI are derived from the germline V gene. Relative to germline, V is missing 3 bases and J is missing 6 bases, with 7 bases of the junction outside any gene match. The chain is assembled from TRBV18 and TRBJ1-6; TRBD1 lines up with 8 middle nucleotides. The receptor comes from a female donor in good health, enrolled as a control in a pregnancy study. The sequencing used CD4+ T cells from peripheral blood mononuclear cells, collected in the first trimester of pregnancy. For the CDR3, the sequence is CASSPVATGVNSPLHF. The nucleotides read TGTGCCAGCTCACCCGTCGCGACAGGGGTTAATTCACCCCTCCACTTT.